This is a list of T cell receptor beta chains from one sample in a study of technical replicates of blood from a handful of donors. Assay used: immunoSEQ multiplex PCR; TCRdb lists only in-frame clones, some missing. The sample lists tens of thousands of clones, around 94% occurring once. Sequenced sample: T cells isolated from PBMCs. The source of these receptors is a human donor in good health. The CDR3 runs from the conserved cysteine through the conserved F or W. D genes are given only for firm matches. A clone size is listed for some rows: how often the clone was seen (once, few, many), or a class if it is expanded.

CDR3aa: CASSLVAGVGGDEQFF
CDR3nt: TGTGCCAGCAGCTTAGTAGCGGGAGTTGGGGGCGATGAGCAGTTCTTC
d_gene: TRBD2
v_gene: TRBV7-9
j_gene: TRBJ2-1
abundance: -

CDR3aa: CASSFKGQETQYF
CDR3nt: TGTGCCAGCAGCTTTAAGGGGCAAGAGACCCAGTACTTC
d_gene: -
v_gene: TRBV13
j_gene: TRBJ2-5
abundance: -

CDR3aa: CAIISSGANTEAFF
CDR3nt: TGTGCCATCATATCGAGCGGGGCTAACACTGAAGCTTTCTTT
d_gene: -
v_gene: TRBV6-4
j_gene: TRBJ1-1
abundance: -

CDR3aa: CAIPGPHYGYTF
CDR3nt: TGTGCCATTCCAGGTCCACACTATGGCTACACCTTC
d_gene: -
v_gene: TRBV25-1
j_gene: TRBJ1-2
abundance: -

CDR3aa: CASSSDRESKNIQYF
CDR3nt: TGTGCCAGCAGCTCCGACAGGGAATCCAAAAACATTCAGTACTTC
d_gene: TRBD1
v_gene: TRBV28
j_gene: TRBJ2-4
abundance: -

CDR3aa: CATHIAGALTEQYF
CDR3nt: TGTGCCACCCACATAGCGGGAGCCCTTACCGAGCAGTACTTC
d_gene: TRBD2
v_gene: TRBV2
j_gene: TRBJ2-7
abundance: -

CDR3aa: CASSTPGPHTDTQYF
CDR3nt: TGTGCCAGCAGTACTCCAGGTCCTCACACAGATACGCAGTATTTT
d_gene: -
v_gene: TRBV2
j_gene: TRBJ2-3
abundance: -

CDR3aa: CASSLAGGTYNEQFF
CDR3nt: TGCGCCAGCAGCTTAGCGGGAGGAACCTACAATGAGCAGTTCTTC
d_gene: TRBD2
v_gene: TRBV5-1
j_gene: TRBJ2-1
abundance: -

CDR3aa: CASSYRETQYF
CDR3nt: TGTGCCAGCAGTTATCGGGAGACCCAGTACTTC
d_gene: -
v_gene: TRBV6-6
j_gene: TRBJ2-5
abundance: -

CDR3aa: CASREKGALAQPQHF
CDR3nt: TGTGCCAGTAGGGAAAAGGGGGCCCTAGCCCAGCCCCAGCATTTT
d_gene: TRBD1
v_gene: TRBV19
j_gene: TRBJ1-5
abundance: -

CDR3aa: CASSQTGVTEAFF
CDR3nt: TGTGCCAGCAGCCAGACAGGGGTGACTGAAGCTTTCTTT
d_gene: TRBD1
v_gene: TRBV11-2
j_gene: TRBJ1-1
abundance: once

CDR3aa: CAWISPTVTEAFF
CDR3nt: TGTGCCTGGATTTCGCCTACTGTCACTGAAGCTTTCTTT
d_gene: -
v_gene: TRBV30
j_gene: TRBJ1-1
abundance: -

CDR3aa: CASGSTGALYGYTF
CDR3nt: TGTGCCAGCGGAAGCACAGGGGCCCTCTATGGCTACACCTTC
d_gene: TRBD1
v_gene: TRBV14
j_gene: TRBJ1-2
abundance: -

CDR3aa: CASRELAGGYEQYF
CDR3nt: TGTGCCAGCAGAGAACTAGCGGGAGGGTACGAGCAGTACTTC
d_gene: TRBD2
v_gene: TRBV2
j_gene: TRBJ2-7
abundance: -

CDR3aa: CASSSNTALVGTGELFF
CDR3nt: TGCGCCAGCAGCTCAAATACGGCGCTAGTAGGCACCGGGGAGCTGTTTTTT
d_gene: -
v_gene: TRBV5-1
j_gene: TRBJ2-2
abundance: -

CDR3aa: CASSFGQGIFYEQYF
CDR3nt: TGTGCCAGCAGTTTCGGGCAGGGAATATTCTACGAGCAGTACTTC
d_gene: -
v_gene: TRBV28
j_gene: TRBJ2-7
abundance: -

CDR3aa: CASSVGRAETQYF
CDR3nt: TGTGCCAGCAGCGTAGGGAGGGCGGAGACCCAGTACTTC
d_gene: -
v_gene: TRBV9
j_gene: TRBJ2-5
abundance: -

CDR3aa: CSGSSGGANTEAFF
CDR3nt: TGCAGCGGATCCTCCGGGGGGGCGAACACTGAAGCTTTCTTT
d_gene: -
v_gene: TRBV29-1
j_gene: TRBJ1-1
abundance: -

CDR3aa: CASSPSGTGEEKLFF
CDR3nt: TGTGCCAGCAGTCCATCCGGGACAGGGGAAGAAAAACTGTTTTTT
d_gene: TRBD1
v_gene: TRBV27
j_gene: TRBJ1-4
abundance: -

CDR3aa: CASSATPLGTDTQYF
CDR3nt: TGTGCCAGCAGCGCCACTCCGTTAGGCACAGATACGCAGTATTTT
d_gene: -
v_gene: TRBV9
j_gene: TRBJ2-3
abundance: -

CDR3aa: CASSLSLAGADGELFF
CDR3nt: TGTGCCAGCAGTTTATCATTGGCGGGAGCTGACGGGGAGCTGTTTTTT
d_gene: TRBD2
v_gene: TRBV28
j_gene: TRBJ2-2
abundance: -

CDR3aa: CASSVGAAVGNQPQHF
CDR3nt: TGTGCCAGCAGCGTAGGCGCGGCGGTTGGGAATCAGCCCCAGCATTTT
d_gene: -
v_gene: TRBV9
j_gene: TRBJ1-5
abundance: -

CDR3aa: CASSLGLVSEQYF
CDR3nt: TGCGCCAGCAGCCTAGGACTAGTGAGCGAGCAGTACTTC
d_gene: TRBD2
v_gene: TRBV4-1
j_gene: TRBJ2-7
abundance: -

CDR3aa: CASSQERVKSSYNEQFF
CDR3nt: TGTGCCAGCAGCCAAGAGAGGGTGAAAAGCTCCTACAATGAGCAGTTCTTC
d_gene: -
v_gene: TRBV4-2
j_gene: TRBJ2-1
abundance: -

CDR3aa: CASSLGGPGELFF
CDR3nt: TGTGCCAGCAGCTTAGGGGGCCCCGGGGAGCTGTTTTTT
d_gene: -
v_gene: TRBV13
j_gene: TRBJ2-2
abundance: -

CDR3aa: CASSVLAGYGYTF
CDR3nt: TGTGCCAGCAGTGTACTCGCGGGCTATGGCTACACCTTC
d_gene: -
v_gene: TRBV2
j_gene: TRBJ1-2
abundance: -

CDR3aa: CSVAISGLSIYF
CDR3nt: TGCAGCGTTGCGATTTCGGGACTTTCCATATATTTT
d_gene: -
v_gene: TRBV29-1
j_gene: TRBJ1-3
abundance: -

CDR3aa: CASSKEKGKGVDNEQFF
CDR3nt: TGTGCCAGCAGCAAAGAGAAGGGTAAAGGGGTTGACAATGAGCAGTTCTTC
d_gene: -
v_gene: TRBV21-1
j_gene: TRBJ2-1
abundance: -

CDR3aa: CASSLNGYEQYF
CDR3nt: TGTGCCAGCAGCTTGAACGGCTACGAGCAGTACTTC
d_gene: -
v_gene: TRBV5-4
j_gene: TRBJ2-7
abundance: -

CDR3aa: CASSSSGSIYEQFF
CDR3nt: TGCGCCAGCAGCTCGAGCGGGAGTATCTATGAGCAGTTCTTC
d_gene: TRBD2
v_gene: TRBV5-1
j_gene: TRBJ2-1
abundance: -

CDR3aa: CSVGTGRNTEAFF
CDR3nt: TGCAGCGTGGGGACAGGGAGGAACACTGAAGCTTTCTTT
d_gene: TRBD1
v_gene: TRBV29-1
j_gene: TRBJ1-1
abundance: -

CDR3aa: CASRAAGVGNEKLFF
CDR3nt: TGTGCCAGCAGGGCGGCGGGGGTCGGGAATGAAAAACTGTTTTTT
d_gene: -
v_gene: TRBV2
j_gene: TRBJ1-4
abundance: -

CDR3aa: CASSLSWREGKQFF
CDR3nt: TGTGCCAGCAGCCTTAGTTGGCGGGAGGGTAAGCAGTTCTTC
d_gene: TRBD2
v_gene: TRBV11-3
j_gene: TRBJ2-1
abundance: -

CDR3aa: CASSWTSGSSDEQFF
CDR3nt: TGTGCCAGCAGCTGGACTAGCGGGAGTTCAGATGAGCAGTTCTTC
d_gene: TRBD2
v_gene: TRBV14
j_gene: TRBJ2-1
abundance: -

CDR3aa: CASSQLVTGTGLYEQYF
CDR3nt: TGTGCCAGCAGTCAACTAGTCACCGGGACAGGGCTCTACGAGCAGTACTTC
d_gene: TRBD1
v_gene: TRBV25-1
j_gene: TRBJ2-7
abundance: once

CDR3aa: CASSIPGYRADTEAFF
CDR3nt: TGTGCCAGTAGTATACCCGGCTACAGGGCGGACACTGAAGCTTTCTTT
d_gene: -
v_gene: TRBV19
j_gene: TRBJ1-1
abundance: -

CDR3aa: CASNPGMNTEAFF
CDR3nt: TGTGCCAGCAATCCGGGGATGAACACTGAAGCTTTCTTT
d_gene: -
v_gene: TRBV2
j_gene: TRBJ1-1
abundance: -

CDR3aa: CASTRGSSPEAFF
CDR3nt: TGTGCCAGCACCCGTGGCAGTTCTCCTGAAGCTTTCTTT
d_gene: -
v_gene: TRBV6-1
j_gene: TRBJ1-1
abundance: -

CDR3aa: CASRGQYNEKLFF
CDR3nt: TGTGCCAGCAGGGGACAGTATAATGAAAAACTGTTTTTT
d_gene: TRBD1
v_gene: TRBV2
j_gene: TRBJ1-4
abundance: -

CDR3aa: CASSYTGGTGQYGYTF
CDR3nt: TGTGCCAGCAGTTACACGGGTGGGACAGGGCAATATGGCTACACCTTC
d_gene: TRBD1
v_gene: TRBV6-5
j_gene: TRBJ1-2
abundance: once

CDR3aa: CASRHQENTEAFF
CDR3nt: TGTGCCAGCAGGCATCAGGAGAACACTGAAGCTTTCTTT
d_gene: -
v_gene: TRBV6-6
j_gene: TRBJ1-1
abundance: -

CDR3aa: CASSIGYEQYF
CDR3nt: TGTGCCAGTAGTATCGGCTACGAGCAGTACTTC
d_gene: -
v_gene: TRBV19
j_gene: TRBJ2-7
abundance: -

CDR3aa: CASSLVESEAFF
CDR3nt: TGTGCCAGCAGCTTGGTCGAGTCTGAAGCTTTCTTT
d_gene: -
v_gene: TRBV5-4
j_gene: TRBJ1-1
abundance: -

CDR3aa: CASSLGQGASEKLFF
CDR3nt: TGTGCCAGCAGCTTGGGACAGGGGGCAAGTGAAAAACTGTTTTTT
d_gene: TRBD1
v_gene: TRBV5-6
j_gene: TRBJ1-4
abundance: -

CDR3aa: CASSSLTELFF
CDR3nt: TGTGCCAGCAGCTCCCTCACAGAACTGTTTTTT
d_gene: -
v_gene: TRBV11-2
j_gene: TRBJ1-4
abundance: -

CDR3aa: CASSKSDEQFF
CDR3nt: TGTGCCAGCAGTAAGAGCGATGAGCAGTTCTTC
d_gene: -
v_gene: TRBV4-2
j_gene: TRBJ2-1
abundance: -

CDR3aa: CAITTTGIAYEQYF
CDR3nt: TGTGCCATCACCACGACAGGGATCGCCTACGAGCAGTACTTC
d_gene: TRBD1
v_gene: TRBV6-1
j_gene: TRBJ2-7
abundance: -

CDR3aa: CASRIYMNTEAFF
CDR3nt: TGTGCCAGCAGGATATACATGAACACTGAAGCTTTCTTT
d_gene: -
v_gene: TRBV2
j_gene: TRBJ1-1
abundance: -

CDR3aa: CASSFTGGQNEQYF
CDR3nt: TGTGCCAGTAGTTTTACCGGTGGACAGAACGAGCAGTACTTC
d_gene: -
v_gene: TRBV19
j_gene: TRBJ2-7
abundance: once

CDR3aa: CASSHRTPMNTEAFF
CDR3nt: TGTGCCAGCAGCCATCGGACTCCTATGAACACTGAAGCTTTCTTT
d_gene: -
v_gene: TRBV11-1
j_gene: TRBJ1-1
abundance: -

CDR3aa: CASSLGAVEKLFF
CDR3nt: TGTGCCAGCAGCTTAGGGGCAGTTGAAAAACTGTTTTTT
d_gene: -
v_gene: TRBV7-2
j_gene: TRBJ1-4
abundance: -

CDR3aa: CASSISAEAHTQYF
CDR3nt: TGTGCCAGTAGTATATCGGCGGAGGCGCATACGCAGTATTTT
d_gene: -
v_gene: TRBV19
j_gene: TRBJ2-3
abundance: -

CDR3aa: CASSAGTGTAGNTIYF
CDR3nt: TGTGCCAGCAGCGCCGGGACAGGCACGGCTGGAAACACCATATATTTT
d_gene: TRBD1
v_gene: TRBV7-9
j_gene: TRBJ1-3
abundance: -

CDR3aa: CASKESEARNQPQHF
CDR3nt: TGCGCCAGCAAAGAGAGTGAGGCTCGCAATCAGCCCCAGCATTTT
d_gene: -
v_gene: TRBV10-2
j_gene: TRBJ1-5
abundance: -

CDR3aa: CASSLASHTDTQYF
CDR3nt: TGTGCCAGCAGCTTAGCTAGCCACACAGATACGCAGTATTTT
d_gene: -
v_gene: TRBV7-9
j_gene: TRBJ2-3
abundance: -